This is a list of T cell receptor beta chains from one sample in a study of blood T cell repertoires in COVID-19. The repertoire was sequenced with immunoSEQ multiplex PCR; TCRdb's copy has only in-frame clones and lacks some. Among over 75,000 clones, 80% to 90% were seen once, and the ten largest hold 3.5% to 5%. The specimen sequenced was peripheral blood. All receptors come from a human donor with COVID-19, enrolled during active disease. The donor label of this sample is uncertain. The CDR3 runs from the conserved cysteine through the conserved F or W. A D gene is named only where the DNA matches it firmly. Clone size is shown for a subset of rows, as once, few, many or a class of expanded clone.

TRBV28	NA	TRBJ1-2	NA	TGTGCCAGCAGAAACACAGGGAACTATGGCTACACCTTC	CASRNTGNYGYTF
TRBV19	NA	TRBJ1-3	NA	TGTGCCAGTGGGAAGGGGGAATTTGGAAACACCATATATTTT	CASGKGEFGNTIYF
TRBV3-1/TRBV3-2	NA	TRBJ2-7	TRBD1	TGTGCCAGCAGCCCCTCGACAGGGGGCTCCTACGAGCAGTACTTC	CASSPSTGGSYEQYF
TRBV2	NA	TRBJ2-1	NA	TGTGCCATTCTTGTTCAGGGCGACAATGAGCAGTTCTTC	CAILVQGDNEQFF
TRBV19	NA	TRBJ2-5	NA	TGTGCCAGTAGTGAGGGTCGGTACCAAGAGACCCAGTACTTC	CASSEGRYQETQYF
TRBV27	NA	TRBJ1-5	NA	TGTGCCAGCAGCCGCCCCAGGGGCTCCACCGCGGCGCCCCAGCATTTT	CASSRPRGSTAAPQHF
TRBV5-6	once	TRBJ2-5	NA	TGTGCCAGCAGCTTGGCCCACAACCAAGAGACCCAGTACTTC	CASSLAHNQETQYF
TRBV4-2	NA	TRBJ1-3	TRBD1	TGTGCCAGCAGCCACCAGGGGGCAAGTGGAAACACCATATATTTT	CASSHQGASGNTIYF
TRBV4-1	NA	TRBJ2-3	NA	TGCGCCAGCAGCCAAGATGTGATAGCAGATACGCAGTATTTT	CASSQDVIADTQYF
TRBV5-1	NA	TRBJ1-1	NA	TGCGCCAGCAGCTTGGTAGCGACAGGCACTGAAGCTTTCTTT	CASSLVATGTEAFF
TRBV12-3/TRBV12-4	NA	TRBJ1-4	NA	TGTGCCAGCAGTTTAAGCGGTCCTGAAAAACTGTTTTTT	CASSLSGPEKLFF
TRBV9	once	TRBJ1-1	TRBD1	TGTGCCAGCAGCGCAAGGGCGGACAGGGGTGGAAACACTGAAGCTTTCTTT	CASSARADRGGNTEAFF
TRBV4-1	medium-sized	TRBJ2-7	TRBD2	TGCGCCAGCAGTCCACAGCGGGGGGGTTACGAGCAGTACTTC	CASSPQRGGYEQYF
TRBV5-1	NA	TRBJ1-6	NA	TGCGCCAGCAGCTTGGCGGGAAGAGGAAATTCACCCCTCCACTTT	CASSLAGRGNSPLHF
TRBV12-5	NA	TRBJ1-5	NA	TGTGCTAGTGGTTTGATCACGGCGGGAGGAAATCAGCCCCAGCATTTT	CASGLITAGGNQPQHF
TRBV7-2	NA	TRBJ1-3	NA	TGTGCCAGCAGCCGCGCTCCAGGGGCCCCCCTGGGGGCAGGAAACACCATATATTTT	CASSRAPGAPLGAGNTIYF
TRBV19	NA	TRBJ2-3	NA	TGTGCCAGTAGTGAGACGGACTACTTTGCAGATACGCAGTATTTT	CASSETDYFADTQYF
TRBV19	few	TRBJ2-7	TRBD1	TGTGCCAGTAGCAGGGACAGAGCCTACGAGCAGTACTTC	CASSRDRAYEQYF
TRBV18	NA	TRBJ1-1	NA	TGTGCCAGCTCACCCGTCAAACAGGTGTGGGCTTTCTTT	CASSPVKQVWAFF
TRBV5-6	once	TRBJ1-5	NA	TGTGCCAGCAGCGGAGGAGGTGCCGATCAGCCCCAGCATTTT	CASSGGGADQPQHF
TRBV30	once	TRBJ1-2	TRBD1	TGTGCCTGGACTCACGGGACAGCCACAGGTGGCTACACCTTC	CAWTHGTATGGYTF
TRBV6-6	NA	TRBJ2-3	TRBD2	TGTGCCAGCAGTCTCATTAGCGGGGGGACGCTTTACAGCACAGATACGCAGTATTTT	CASSLISGGTLYSTDTQYF
TRBV11-2	NA	TRBJ1-1	NA	TGTGCCAGCAGCTTACGCAGGAACACTGAAGCTTTCTTT	CASSLRRNTEAFF
TRBV11-2	NA	TRBJ2-1	TRBD2	TGTGCCAGCAGCTTAGATCGGACTAGCGGGAGCCATGAGCAGTTCTTC	CASSLDRTSGSHEQFF
TRBV10-1	NA	TRBJ1-2	TRBD1	TGCGCCAGCAGTGACCCGGGACAGGGGCCAGATGGCTACACCTTC	CASSDPGQGPDGYTF
TRBV5-1	NA	TRBJ1-4	TRBD1	TGCGCCAGCAGCTTGAGGGACAGGAGGGTAGGAGAGGATGAAAAACTGTTTTTT	CASSLRDRRVGEDEKLFF
TRBV25-1	few	TRBJ1-6	NA	TGTGCCAGCAGTAGCAAGACAGGTGTGAATAATTCACCCCTCCACTTT	CASSSKTGVNNSPLHF
TRBV6-4	NA	TRBJ1-6	NA	TGTGCCAGCAGTGCCCCCCGGGACACCCGGGGTAATTCACCCCTCCACTTT	CASSAPRDTRGNSPLHF
TRBV6-2/TRBV6-3	NA	TRBJ1-1	NA	TGTGCCAGCAGTTATCGGGAGGACCTCCCCGAAAACACTGAAGCTTTCTTT	CASSYREDLPENTEAFF
TRBV3-1/TRBV3-2	NA	TRBJ2-5	NA	TGTGCCAGCAGCCAAGATGCCAGGAGGGAGACCCAGTACTTC	CASSQDARRETQYF
TRBV6-5	once	TRBJ1-4	NA	TGTGCCAGCAGTCCTAGGATGGAGGAAAAACTGTTTTTT	CASSPRMEEKLFF
TRBV6-6	NA	TRBJ2-5	TRBD2	TGTGCCAGCAGTTACGTAGCGGGGGGCCAAGAGACCCAGTACTTC	CASSYVAGGQETQYF
TRBV6-5	NA	TRBJ1-5	NA	TGTGCCAGCAGTTACTCCAAAAGGGGTCAGCCCCAGCATTTT	CASSYSKRGQPQHF
TRBV30	NA	TRBJ1-5	NA	TGTGCCTGGAGTCCCTCCGATTTCTATAGCAATCAGCCCCAGCATTTT	CAWSPSDFYSNQPQHF
TRBV18	NA	TRBJ1-1	NA	TGTGCCAGCTCACCACTAGAATGGGAGGAGAACACTGAAGCTTTCTTT	CASSPLEWEENTEAFF
TRBV18	NA	TRBJ2-7	NA	TGTGCCAGCTCCCGAGAGGACGGGGGAGTCTACGAGCAGTACTTC	CASSREDGGVYEQYF
TRBV5-6	NA	TRBJ1-1	TRBD1	TGTGCCAGCAGCCGTAGGACAGGGGGCGGCACTGAAGCTTTCTTT	CASSRRTGGGTEAFF
TRBV5-5	NA	TRBJ2-5	NA	TGTGCCAGCAGCTTGGGACCTAGGAGGGAGACCCAGTACTTC	CASSLGPRRETQYF
TRBV6-1	NA	TRBJ1-5	NA	TGTGCCAGCAGTGACCGACAGAGCAATCAGCCCCAGCATTTT	CASSDRQSNQPQHF
TRBV6-5	NA	TRBJ2-2	NA	TGTGCCAGCAGGGCGGGTCCGAACACCGGGGAGCTGTTTTTT	CASRAGPNTGELFF
TRBV27	NA	TRBJ2-3	TRBD1	TGTGCCAGCAGTTTAGGGAGACAGGGCCCAGATACGCAGTATTTT	CASSLGRQGPDTQYF
TRBV7-2	NA	TRBJ1-3	NA	TGTGCCAGCAGCCCCCAAGGGACAAAATTCTCTGGAAACACCATATATTTT	CASSPQGTKFSGNTIYF
TRBV19	NA	TRBJ1-2	NA	TGTGCCAGTTTTGGCACAGGGAGAATTGTTGGCTACACCTTC	CASFGTGRIVGYTF
TRBV19	NA	TRBJ1-1	NA	TGTGCCAGTAGTACCCCACAGGGAAACACTGAAGCTTTCTTT	CASSTPQGNTEAFF
TRBV29-1	NA	TRBJ1-2	TRBD1	TGCAGCGTTCAGGATAACAGACAGGGCTACTATGGCTACACCTTC	CSVQDNRQGYYGYTF
TRBV1	NA	TRBJ2-2	NA	TGCACCAGCAGCCCCGCGGGAGCGGGAGGATACACCGGGGAGCTGTTTTTT	CTSSPAGAGGYTGELFF
TRBV6-5	NA	TRBJ1-2	NA	TGTGCCAGCAGCTCGACACGTAACTATGGCTACACCTTC	CASSSTRNYGYTF
TRBV4-3	NA	TRBJ2-7	NA	TGCGCCAGCAGCCAAAACGGGGAGCAGTACTTC	CASSQNGEQYF
TRBV5-6	NA	TRBJ2-3	TRBD1	TGTGCCAGCAGCTCTCCGGGACAGGGTGAAGATACGCAGTATTTT	CASSSPGQGEDTQYF
TRBV5-4	NA	TRBJ2-3	NA	TGTGCCAGCAGCCCGCGGAGAACCGGGAGTGGCACAGATACGCAGTATTTT	CASSPRRTGSGTDTQYF